The 27 T cell receptor beta chains below all came from one sample that was sequenced in a study of cytomegalovirus exposure and HLA in healthy donors. Measured with immunoSEQ multiplex PCR; TCRdb has only the in-frame clones, and not every one. The sample has roughly 200,000 clones; around 80% are singletons. Sequencing input: PBMCs. The receptors were sampled from a woman under 40 in good health and CMV-seronegative.

Only one count was recorded for this clone. The genes are TRBV4-2 and TRBJ2-1; weak D call: TRBD1 (6 bases). Trimming left V 0 bases short and J 0 bases short, with 15 bases between. The CDR3 is 18 amino acids. Looked up from germline, CDR1 is LGHNA and CDR2 is YNFKEQ. The CDR3 DNA sequence: TGTGCCAGCAGCCAAGAGATGGGACAAACCCTCTCCTACAATGAGCAGTTCTTC. Translating it yields CASSQEMGQTLSYNEQFF.

This CDR3 is CASSLDGQGVTGELFF. The DNA of the CDR3 is TGCGCCAGCAGCTTGGACGGACAGGGAGTCACCGGGGAGCTGTTTTTT. The chain carries TRBV5-1 and TRBJ2-2; 8 nucleotides agree with TRBD1. The CDR3 contains 16 residues. Germline CDR1 reads SGHRS; CDR2 reads YFSETQ. V lost 0 bases, J lost 4 bases, and 5 bases stayed unmatched.

V is TRBV5-1 and J is TRBJ2-1; 9 bases align to TRBD2. CDR3 length equals 14 residues. Germline-derived CDR1 and CDR2 are SGHRS and YFSETQ. After removal of 2 bases from V and 8 bases from J, the junction contained 5 bases not matched to a gene. The CDR3 loop reads CASSFWAGGDEQFF. The CDR3 DNA reads as TGCGCCAGCAGCTTTTGGGCGGGAGGGGATGAGCAGTTCTTC.

This CDR3 reads CASSPRYEQYF. In DNA form, the CDR3 reads TGTGCCAGCAGCCCTCGCTACGAGCAGTACTTC. The chain joins TRBV7-9 to TRBJ2-7; D not resolved. The germline V and J ends were trimmed by 5 bases and 3 bases, with 5 bases remaining between them. The CDR3 is 11 residues long. Germline V CDR1 and CDR2: SEHNR, FQNEAQ (reference sequence).

The rearrangement joins TRBV6-4 to TRBJ1-6; D is unresolved. V was clipped by 2 bases and J by 10 bases, with 9 bases between them. Germline V gene data show CDR1 as MRHNA and CDR2 as SNTAGT. The CDR3 runs to 13 residues. The chain's CDR3 is CASSDAGRSPLHF. In DNA form, the CDR3 reads TGTGCCAGCAGTGACGCTGGTAGATCACCCCTCCACTTT.

The gene calls are TRBV6-1 and TRBJ1-4; D unresolved. The CDR3 sequence is 11 residues long. Per the germline V gene, CDR1 is MNHNS and CDR2 is SASEGT. Deletions cut 2 bases from V and 16 bases from J, with 11 bases between. CDR3 coding DNA: TGTGCCAGCAGTGAATATGGAGTTCCGTTTTTT. Translation gives CASSEYGVPFF.

The chain is built from TRBV30 and TRBJ1-4, with 10 bases fitting TRBD1. Germline V gene lookup returns CDR1 GTSNPN and CDR2 SVGIG (reference sequence). This CDR3 region has 14 residues. Unmatched junction bases numbered 5, after V lost 2 bases and J lost 8 bases. The CDR3 DNA sequence: TGTGCCTGGAGTACCGGGACAGGGGTAGAAAAACTGTTTTTT. Translation gives CAWSTGTGVEKLFF.

The sample holds a few counts of this clone. This rearrangement joins TRBV18 to TRBJ1-3; TRBD1 is a possible D gene (6 bases). V was trimmed by 6 bases and J by 2 bases, leaving 23 bases between them. This CDR3 comprises 18 residues. Germline CDR1 reads KGHSH; CDR2 reads LQKENI. The DNA of the CDR3 is TGTGCCAGCTCCCCATCCCTTTCGTTCAGGACAGCTGGAAACACCATATATTTT. It yields the protein CASSPSLSFRTAGNTIYF.

The CDR3 protein is CASSSTGGLSNQPQHF. CDR3 DNA: TGTGCCAGCAGCTCGACAGGGGGCCTCAGCAATCAGCCCCAGCATTTT. This sequence joins TRBV5-8 and TRBJ1-5; TRBD1 matches 10 bases. This CDR3 spans 16 amino acids. Germline V gene data show CDR1 as SGHTS and CDR2 as YDEGEE. V trimming: 3 bases; J trimming: 1 base; junction bases outside the gene matches: 4.

The chain carries TRBV5-1 and TRBJ1-3, with D possibly being TRBD1 (5 bases). The V and J ends lost 3 bases and 4 bases respectively, with 14 bases between them. CDR1 SGHRS and CDR2 YFSETQ come from the germline V gene. CDR3 length equals 15 residues. CDR3 sequence (DNA): TGCGCCAGCAGCTCCTCAGGGCCGTCGGGAAACACCATATATTTT. The encoded protein is CASSSSGPSGNTIYF.

This chain links TRBV10-1 with TRBJ2-2; TRBD2 matches at 7 bases. Trimming cost V 3 bases and J 0 bases; bases outside gene matches: 1. The CDR3 spans 15 residues. CDR1 is WNHNN, CDR2 SYGVQD, per germline (reference sequence). The CDR3 DNA reads as TGCGCCAGCAGTGACGGGGGGTCGAACACCGGGGAGCTGTTTTTT. Its protein product is CASSDGGSNTGELFF.

This clone was seen a handful of times. The rearrangement joins TRBV6-1 to TRBJ1-2; D not certain. There are 12 residues in the CDR3. The germline gives CDR1 MNHNS, CDR2 SASEGT. V lost 8 bases and J lost 2, with 9 bases in between. The CDR3 region is CASGGGNYGYTF. The DNA for the CDR3 is TGTGCCAGCGGAGGAGGGAACTATGGCTACACCTTC.

The rearrangement uses TRBV19 and TRBJ2-5; TRBD2 is a possible D gene (6 bases). Germline V gene data show CDR1 as LNHDA and CDR2 as SQIVND (reference sequence). V lost 3 bases and J 7 bases, leaving 15 bases between the germline ends. The CDR3 runs 14 residues. The DNA of the CDR3 is TGTGCCAGTAGTATTGATCGCGGGATGGGGACCCAGTACTTC. Encoded protein: CASSIDRGMGTQYF.

The V call is TRBV6-6, the J call TRBJ1-4; 7 bases are a match to TRBD1. The germline gives CDR1 MNHNY, CDR2 SVGAGI (reference sequence). V lost 6 bases and J lost 8; bases outside the gene matches: 9. This CDR3 region has 14 residues. CDR3 in amino acids: CASSKTGRGEKLFF. CDR3 DNA: TGTGCCAGCAGCAAGACAGGGCGTGGGGAAAAACTGTTTTTT.

The chain employs TRBV5-4 and TRBJ2-7, with TRBD1 matching 7 bases. The V gene end was trimmed by 4 bases and the J gene end by 3 bases; junction bases not matched to a gene: 13. There are 16 residues in the CDR3. Germline CDR1 and CDR2: SGHNT and YYREEE (reference sequence). CDR3 protein: CASSKDRDRRVYEQYF. The CDR3 DNA sequence: TGTGCCAGCAGCAAGGACCGGGACAGAAGGGTCTACGAGCAGTACTTC.

J is TRBJ2-1 and V is TRBV2, with 11 bases aligning to TRBD1. J was trimmed by 9 bases and V by 6 bases; bases with no gene match: 13. The germline V gene has CDR1 SNHLY and CDR2 FYNNEI. The CDR3 totals 16 residues. The CDR3 DNA is TGTGCCAGCAGCCGACCCGGACAGGGGGCTCCGGGTGAGCAGTTCTTC. Protein sequence: CASSRPGQGAPGEQFF.

This clone was seen repeatedly, ten times or more. V and J are TRBV7-6 and TRBJ2-3; 8 nucleotides line up with TRBD2. The CDR3 loop spans 16 amino acids. V dropped 7 bases and J dropped 3; count of bases not matched to a gene: 12. CDR1 SGHVS and CDR2 FNYEAQ come from the germline V gene. The CDR3 sequence: CASTWGGGSVTDTQYF. The CDR3 nucleotides are TGTGCCAGCACCTGGGGCGGGGGGTCCGTTACAGATACGCAGTATTTT.

V and J are TRBV19 and TRBJ2-1, with D possibly being TRBD1 (5 bases). V lost 4 bases to trimming and J lost 3 bases, with 7 bases between them. CDR1 and CDR2 from the germline V gene are LNHDA and SQIVND (reference sequence). The CDR3 has 13 residues. The CDR3 DNA reads TGTGCCAGTAGTAGCGGACACTACAATGAGCAGTTCTTC. Translation: CASSSGHYNEQFF.

This clone was picked up a small number of times. The chain employs TRBV7-9 and TRBJ1-6; tentative D call: TRBD1 (5 bases). The CDR3 sequence is 14 residues long. CDR1 and CDR2 from the germline V gene are SEHNR and FQNEAQ (reference sequence). The ends were cut back, 3 bases at V and 7 bases at J, with 10 bases in the middle. CDR3 sequence (DNA): TGTGCCAGCAGCTTTGGGCAGGGCAATTCACCCCTCCACTTT. It yields the protein CASSFGQGNSPLHF.

The J gene is TRBJ1-5, the V gene TRBV28; D remains ambiguous. CDR3 length equals 16 residues. The ends were cut back, 2 bases at V and 1 base at J, with 12 bases in the middle. The germline V gene has CDR1 MDHEN and CDR2 SYDVKM. This CDR3 reads CASSLGGIQSNQPQHF. CDR3 in DNA: TGTGCCAGCAGTTTAGGAGGGATCCAAAGCAATCAGCCCCAGCATTTT.

V and J are TRBV30 and TRBJ1-3; no reliable D call. The V end lost 0 bases, the J end lost 1 base, and 13 bases lay between the germline ends. Germline V lookup: CDR1 GTSNPN, CDR2 SVGIG (reference sequence). This CDR3 comprises 16 residues. This chain's CDR3 is CAWSVVFGNSGNTIYF. In DNA, the CDR3 is TGTGCCTGGAGTGTAGTCTTCGGTAATTCTGGAAACACCATATATTTT.

V usage is TRBV6-1 and J usage is TRBJ2-7; D gene uncertain. V was cut by 9 bases and J by 6 bases, with 18 bases left in between. CDR3 length: 13 residues. The germline gives CDR1 MNHNS, CDR2 SASEGT. DNA for the CDR3: TGTGCCAGTTTACTCCCGGGTTACGGCGAGCAGTACTTC. It translates to CASLLPGYGEQYF.

The chain recombines TRBV5-4 with TRBJ2-7, with TRBD2 matching 12 bases. Germline lookup yields CDR1 SGHNT and CDR2 YYREEE (reference sequence). This CDR3 has 16 residues. V lost 3 bases and J lost 2; bases outside the gene matches: 6. CDR3 region: CASSYGLAGGTYEQYF. CDR3 sequence (DNA): TGTGCCAGCAGCTATGGCCTAGCGGGGGGGACCTACGAGCAGTACTTC.

A remark on this clone: Other nucleotide sequences in the sample specify the same CDR3. The chain couples TRBV5-1 to TRBJ1-4; 11 bases match TRBD1. CDR3 size: 14 residues. Looked up from germline, CDR1 is SGHRS and CDR2 is YFSETQ. After removal of 4 bases from V and 8 bases from J, the junction contained 4 bases not matched to a gene. In nucleotides, the CDR3 is TGCGCCAGCAGCCCCGGGACAGGGGGAGAAAAACTGTTTTTT. It specifies CASSPGTGGEKLFF.

The chain couples TRBV2 to TRBJ1-2, with D perhaps TRBD1 (5 bases). The germline CDR1 and CDR2 sequences are SNHLY and FYNNEI. The CDR3 loop spans 12 amino acids. V shed 8 bases and J shed 2 bases, with 9 bases lying between them. The CDR3 sequence: CASWGENYGYTF. The CDR3 region has the DNA TGTGCCAGCTGGGGGGAGAACTATGGCTACACCTTC.

This rearrangement joins TRBV29-1 to TRBJ2-5; 8 bases line up with TRBD1. Trimming cost V 7 bases and J 2 bases; bases outside gene matches: 6. Germline V gene sequence: CDR1 SQVTM, CDR2 ANQGSEA. The CDR3 covers 13 residues. In DNA form, the CDR3 reads TGCAGCGCCCACCGGACAGGGCAAGAGACCCAGTACTTC. Its translation: CSAHRTGQETQYF.

The chain joins TRBV27 to TRBJ2-5, with 8 bases lining up with TRBD1. Germline CDR1 and CDR2: MNHEY and SMNVEV (reference sequence). The CDR3 length is 14 residues. J lost 2 bases, V lost 3 bases, and 2 bases had no gene match. As DNA, the CDR3 is TGTGCCAGCAGTTTCGGACAGGGTCAAGAGACCCAGTACTTC. Its translation is CASSFGQGQETQYF.